This is a list of T cell receptor beta chains from one sample in a study of CD8+ T cells in alopecia areata. Sequencing used immunoSEQ multiplex PCR; TCRdb keeps in-frame clones, though not all of them. In the table there are about 74,000 clones, roughly 28% of which are singletons. The sequenced sample was CD8+ T cells sorted from blood, obtained at week 4, from a patient treated with tofacitinib. These receptors originate from a human donor with alopecia areata. The conserved cysteine and the conserved F or W are not part of the CDR3 here. Fields, in order: V gene, CDR3 protein.

v_gene: TRBV5-1
CDR3aa: ASSSRVQETQY

v_gene: TRBV29-1
CDR3aa: SVAEGLAGVEQY

v_gene: TRBV29-1
CDR3aa: SVEGLADTYEQY

v_gene: TRBV7-9
CDR3aa: ASSVIGRYETQY

v_gene: TRBV2
CDR3aa: ASSVWLAEATDTQY

v_gene: TRBV6-1
CDR3aa: ASTAGFGYNEQF

v_gene: TRBV28
CDR3aa: ASSHRTSGSVYEQY

v_gene: TRBV27
CDR3aa: ASMVRVNTEAF

v_gene: TRBV11-2
CDR3aa: ASSLGRLGYT

v_gene: TRBV6-5
CDR3aa: ASRTGGQETQY

v_gene: TRBV29-1
CDR3aa: SVVTGGEQY

v_gene: TRBV7-9
CDR3aa: ASSFPGRDTEAF

v_gene: TRBV29-1
CDR3aa: SVLHTGELF

v_gene: TRBV29-1
CDR3aa: SVEGAPTENTGELF

v_gene: TRBV29-1
CDR3aa: SVGERQKF

v_gene: TRBV25-1
CDR3aa: ASSEGGFNEKLF

v_gene: TRBV29-1
CDR3aa: SGGGLAQSYEQY

v_gene: TRBV5-6
CDR3aa: ASSLSGSSYEQY

v_gene: TRBV30
CDR3aa: AWPRDNTGELF

v_gene: TRBV29-1
CDR3aa: TAQGWDKETQY

v_gene: TRBV13
CDR3aa: ASSQGASGTDNEQF

v_gene: TRBV5-6
CDR3aa: ASSTDRDSGNTIY

v_gene: TRBV7-2
CDR3aa: ASGAGTNTGELF

v_gene: TRBV27
CDR3aa: ASSLIATGALGNEQY

v_gene: TRBV28
CDR3aa: ASSLWLSEKQNIQY

v_gene: TRBV7-2
CDR3aa: ASSQGLSNQPQH

v_gene: TRBV29-1
CDR3aa: SVSGTALSYEQY

v_gene: TRBV6-6
CDR3aa: ASSYQGMSEAF

v_gene: TRBV6-5
CDR3aa: ASSYSPTYEQY

v_gene: TRBV19
CDR3aa: ATTPGTSIYGYT

v_gene: TRBV28
CDR3aa: ASISRGSNQPQH

v_gene: TRBV4-3
CDR3aa: ASSQGQGAYEQY

v_gene: TRBV29-1
CDR3aa: SVEDNYGYT

v_gene: TRBV29-1
CDR3aa: NLGGSSNQPQH

v_gene: TRBV19
CDR3aa: ASSPAGANYEQY

v_gene: TRBV29-1
CDR3aa: SVEGGRGAYEQY

v_gene: TRBV18
CDR3aa: ASSHLGVNTEAF

v_gene: TRBV28
CDR3aa: ASMGAGMNTEAF

v_gene: TRBV30
CDR3aa: AWTMTGEDYGYT

v_gene: TRBV15
CDR3aa: ATSRDRGGGETQY

v_gene: TRBV29-1
CDR3aa: SGGWDTDTQY

v_gene: TRBV29-1
CDR3aa: SVYTGQGQYEQY

v_gene: TRBV5-1
CDR3aa: ASTGLEGEQY

v_gene: TRBV7-9
CDR3aa: ASSFPTSFDFSGANVLT

v_gene: TRBV30
CDR3aa: VGEMNTEAF

v_gene: TRBV28
CDR3aa: ASLTANYGYT

v_gene: TRBV4-1
CDR3aa: ASSQGSPDTQY

v_gene: TRBV11-2
CDR3aa: ASSRLTSGRREQY

v_gene: TRBV10-3
CDR3aa: AISGPDREETQY